One T cell receptor beta chain is described in this entry. Replicate PCRs for unsorted PBMC used roughly 320 ng DNA (approximately 31,000 T cell genomes). Sequencing used immunoSEQ multiplex PCR; TCRdb keeps in-frame clones, though not all of them. This sample has fewer than 600,000 clones, with roughly four fifths found just once. This sample stems from a study of shared clonotypes between healthy human individuals. Sequencing was carried out using PBMCs. This sequence was found in a woman between 40 and 50 years old in good health. Some clones in this sample may be carry-over from other donors' samples.

Here the CDR3 DNA reads TGCGCCAGCAGCTTGGGGACAGTAGGTAACAATGAGCAGTTCTTC. Its translation is CASSLGTVGNNEQFF. V gene TRBV5-1 combines with J gene TRBJ2-1; perhaps TRBD1 as D (6 bases). V shed 0 bases and J shed 5 bases, with 12 bases lying between them. CDR3 length: 15 amino acids. From germline, CDR1 is SGHRS and CDR2 YFSETQ.